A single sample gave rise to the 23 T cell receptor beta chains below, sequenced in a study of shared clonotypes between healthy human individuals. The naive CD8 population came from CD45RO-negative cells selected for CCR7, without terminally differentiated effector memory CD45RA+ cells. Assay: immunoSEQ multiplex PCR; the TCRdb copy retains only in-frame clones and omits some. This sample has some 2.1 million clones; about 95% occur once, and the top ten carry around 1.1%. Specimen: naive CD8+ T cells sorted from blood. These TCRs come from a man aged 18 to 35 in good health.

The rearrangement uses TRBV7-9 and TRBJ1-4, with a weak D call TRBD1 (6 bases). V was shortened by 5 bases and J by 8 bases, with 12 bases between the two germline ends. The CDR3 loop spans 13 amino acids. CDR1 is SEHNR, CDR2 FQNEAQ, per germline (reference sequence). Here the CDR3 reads CASSLGTSEKLFF. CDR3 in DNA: TGTGCCAGCAGCCTCGGGACATCGGAAAAACTGTTTTTT.

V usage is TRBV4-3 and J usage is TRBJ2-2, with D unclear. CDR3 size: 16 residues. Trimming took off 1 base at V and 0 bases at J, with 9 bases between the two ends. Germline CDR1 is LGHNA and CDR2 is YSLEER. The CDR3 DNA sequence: TGCGCCAGCAGCCAAGTGGCGGACGCGAACACCGGGGAGCTGTTTTTT. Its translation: CASSQVADANTGELFF.

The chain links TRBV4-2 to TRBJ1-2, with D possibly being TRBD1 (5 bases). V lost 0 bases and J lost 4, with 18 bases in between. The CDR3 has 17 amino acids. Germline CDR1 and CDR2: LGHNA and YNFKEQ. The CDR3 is CASSQDYSGSGAYGYTF. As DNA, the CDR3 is TGTGCCAGCAGCCAAGATTATTCGGGTAGCGGGGCCTATGGCTACACCTTC.

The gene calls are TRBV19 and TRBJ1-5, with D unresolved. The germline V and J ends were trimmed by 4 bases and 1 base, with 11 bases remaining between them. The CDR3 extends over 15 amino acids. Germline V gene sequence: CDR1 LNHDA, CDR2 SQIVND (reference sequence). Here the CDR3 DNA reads TGTGCCAGTAGTACAACAGCGACGAGCAATCAGCCCCAGCATTTT. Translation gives CASSTTATSNQPQHF.

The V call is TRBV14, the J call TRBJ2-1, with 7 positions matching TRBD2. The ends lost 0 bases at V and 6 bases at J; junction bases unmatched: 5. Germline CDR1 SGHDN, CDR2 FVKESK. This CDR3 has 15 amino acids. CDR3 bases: TGTGCCAGCAGCCAAGAAACGGGACTAACCAATGAGCAGTTCTTC. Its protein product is CASSQETGLTNEQFF. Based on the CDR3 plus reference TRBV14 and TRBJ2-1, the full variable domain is EAGVTQFPSHSVIEKGQTVTLRCDPISGHDNLYWYRRVMGKEIKFLLHFVKESKQDESGMPNNRFLAERTGGTYSTLKVQPAELEDSGVYFCASSQETGLTNEQFFGPGTRLTVL.

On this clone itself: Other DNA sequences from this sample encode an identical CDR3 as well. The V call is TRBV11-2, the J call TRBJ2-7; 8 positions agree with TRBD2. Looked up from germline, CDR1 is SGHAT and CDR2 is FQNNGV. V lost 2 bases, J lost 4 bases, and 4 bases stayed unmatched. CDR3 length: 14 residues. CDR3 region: CASSLQRGSYEQYF. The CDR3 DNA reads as TGTGCCAGCAGCTTACAGCGGGGGTCGTACGAGCAGTACTTC.

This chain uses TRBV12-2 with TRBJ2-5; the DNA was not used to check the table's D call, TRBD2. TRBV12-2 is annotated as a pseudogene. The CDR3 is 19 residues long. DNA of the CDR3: TGTGCAAGTCGCCCAATTGGGGGTGGACTAGCGGGCTTACAAGAGACCCAGTACTTC. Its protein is CASRPIGGGLAGLQETQYF.

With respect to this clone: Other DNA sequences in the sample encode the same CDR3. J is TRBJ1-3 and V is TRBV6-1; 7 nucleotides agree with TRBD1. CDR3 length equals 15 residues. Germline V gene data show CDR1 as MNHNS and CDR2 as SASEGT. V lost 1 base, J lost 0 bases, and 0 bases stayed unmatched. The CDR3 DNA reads TGTGCCAGCAGTGAAGACAGGGGCTCTGGAAACACCATATATTTT. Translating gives CASSEDRGSGNTIYF.

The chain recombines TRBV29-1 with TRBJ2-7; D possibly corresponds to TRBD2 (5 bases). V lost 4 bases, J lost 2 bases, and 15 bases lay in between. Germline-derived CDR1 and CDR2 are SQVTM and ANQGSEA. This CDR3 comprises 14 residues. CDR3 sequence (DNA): TGCAGCGTTGGTGCCGGGATTTCTACCTACGAGCAGTACTTC. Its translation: CSVGAGISTYEQYF.

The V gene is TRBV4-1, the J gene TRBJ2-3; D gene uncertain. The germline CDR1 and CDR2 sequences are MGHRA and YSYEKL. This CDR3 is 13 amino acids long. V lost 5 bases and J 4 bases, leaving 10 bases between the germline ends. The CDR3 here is CASSSPWADTQYF. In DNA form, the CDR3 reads TGCGCCAGCAGCTCCCCATGGGCAGATACGCAGTATTTT.

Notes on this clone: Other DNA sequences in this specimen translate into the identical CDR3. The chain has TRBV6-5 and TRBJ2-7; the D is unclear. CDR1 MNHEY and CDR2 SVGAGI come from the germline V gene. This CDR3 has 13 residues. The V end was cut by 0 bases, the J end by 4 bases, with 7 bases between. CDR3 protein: CASSYSQGYEQYF. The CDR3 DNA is TGTGCCAGCAGTTACTCGCAAGGGTACGAGCAGTACTTC.

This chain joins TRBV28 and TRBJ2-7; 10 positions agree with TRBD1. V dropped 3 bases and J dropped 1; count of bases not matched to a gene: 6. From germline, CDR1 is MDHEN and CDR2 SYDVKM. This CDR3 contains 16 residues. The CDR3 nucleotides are TGTGCCAGCAGTTTTCCCGGACAGGGGGGATCCTACGAGCAGTACTTC. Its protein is CASSFPGQGGSYEQYF.

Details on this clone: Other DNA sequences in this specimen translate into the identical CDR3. Here the CDR3 reads CASSDDRYSNQPQHF. CDR3 coding DNA: TGTGCCAGCAGCGACGACAGGTATAGCAATCAGCCCCAGCATTTT. The V gene is TRBV7-9, the J gene TRBJ1-5, with D possibly TRBD1 on 6 matching bases. Between the trimmed V and J ends, which lost 5 bases and 0 bases, there was a span of 11 bases. The CDR3 runs to 15 residues. CDR1 SEHNR and CDR2 FQNEAQ come from the germline V gene (reference sequence).

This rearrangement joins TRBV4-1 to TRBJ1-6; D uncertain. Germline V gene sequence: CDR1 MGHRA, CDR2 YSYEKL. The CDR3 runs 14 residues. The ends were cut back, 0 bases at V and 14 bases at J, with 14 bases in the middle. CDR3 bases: TGCGCCAGCAGCCAAGATCGGACGGATCTATCCCTCCACTTT. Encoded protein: CASSQDRTDLSLHF.

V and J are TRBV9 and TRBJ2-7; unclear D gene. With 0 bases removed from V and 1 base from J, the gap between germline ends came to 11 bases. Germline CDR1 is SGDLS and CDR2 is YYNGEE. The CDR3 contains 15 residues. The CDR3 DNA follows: TGTGCCAGCAGCGTAGCGGCAGCCCGATCCTACGAGCAGTACTTC. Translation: CASSVAAARSYEQYF.

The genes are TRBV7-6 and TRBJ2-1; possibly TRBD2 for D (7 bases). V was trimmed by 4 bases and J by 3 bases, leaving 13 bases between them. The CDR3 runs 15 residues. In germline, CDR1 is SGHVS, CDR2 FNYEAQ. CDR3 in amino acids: CASSYRGGLYNEQFF. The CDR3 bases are TGTGCCAGCAGCTACCGCGGGGGCCTCTACAATGAGCAGTTCTTC. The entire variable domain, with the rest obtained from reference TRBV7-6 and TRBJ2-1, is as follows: GAGVSQSPRYKVTKRGQDVALRCDPISGHVSLYWYRQALGQGPEFLTYFNYEAQQDKSGLPNDRFSAERPEGSISTLTIQRTEQRDSAMYRCASSYRGGLYNEQFFGPGTRLTVL.

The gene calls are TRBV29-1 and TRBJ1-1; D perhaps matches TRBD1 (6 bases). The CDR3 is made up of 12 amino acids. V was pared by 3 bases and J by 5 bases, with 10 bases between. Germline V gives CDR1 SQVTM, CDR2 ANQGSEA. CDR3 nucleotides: TGCAGCGTTGACTTAGGGGGGACTGAAGCTTTCTTT. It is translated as CSVDLGGTEAFF.

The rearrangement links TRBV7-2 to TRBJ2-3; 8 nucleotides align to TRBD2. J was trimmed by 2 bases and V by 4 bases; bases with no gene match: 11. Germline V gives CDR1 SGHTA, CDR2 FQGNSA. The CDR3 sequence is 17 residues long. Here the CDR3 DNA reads TGTGCCAGCAGCTATAATCCGGGACTAGTAGACACAGATACGCAGTATTTT. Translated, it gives CASSYNPGLVDTDTQYF.

The CDR3 spells CASSSRLGGDTQYF. The CDR3 DNA is TGTGCCAGCAGCTCCCGACTAGGAGGGGATACGCAGTATTTT. J is TRBJ2-3 and V is TRBV11-3; D may be TRBD2 (6 bases). Trimming stripped 4 bases from V and 6 bases from J, with 14 bases between. This CDR3 region has 14 residues. Germline CDR1 and CDR2: SGHNT and YENEEA.

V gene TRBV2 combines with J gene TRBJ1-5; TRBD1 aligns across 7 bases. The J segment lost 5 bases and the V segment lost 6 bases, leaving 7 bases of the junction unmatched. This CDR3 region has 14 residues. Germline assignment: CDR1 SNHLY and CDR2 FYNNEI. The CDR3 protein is CASSDRDRDQPQHF. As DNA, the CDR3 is TGTGCCAGCAGCGATCGGGACAGAGATCAGCCCCAGCATTTT.

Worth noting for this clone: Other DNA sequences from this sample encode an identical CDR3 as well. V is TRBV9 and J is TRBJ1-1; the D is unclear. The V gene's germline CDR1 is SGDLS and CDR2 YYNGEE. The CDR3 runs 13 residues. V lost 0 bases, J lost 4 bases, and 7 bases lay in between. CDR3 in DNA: TGTGCCAGCAGCGTAGCCAGTGGCACTGAAGCTTTCTTT. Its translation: CASSVASGTEAFF.

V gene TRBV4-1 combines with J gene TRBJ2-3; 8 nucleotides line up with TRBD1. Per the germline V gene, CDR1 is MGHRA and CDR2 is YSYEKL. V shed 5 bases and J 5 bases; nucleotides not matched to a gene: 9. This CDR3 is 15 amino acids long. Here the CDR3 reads CASSSQGAQGDTQYF. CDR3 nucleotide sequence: TGCGCCAGCAGCTCCCAGGGGGCGCAGGGAGATACGCAGTATTTT.

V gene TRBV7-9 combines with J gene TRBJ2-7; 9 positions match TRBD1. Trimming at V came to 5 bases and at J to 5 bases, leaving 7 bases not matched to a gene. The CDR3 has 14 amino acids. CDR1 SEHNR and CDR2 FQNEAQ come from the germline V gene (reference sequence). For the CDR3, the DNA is TGTGCCAGCAGCCCCGGGACAGGGCAGCACGAGCAGTACTTC. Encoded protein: CASSPGTGQHEQYF.